This is a list of T cell receptor beta chains from one sample in a study of T-cell memory formation after mild COVID-19. TCRdb re-analysed the 5' RACE reads in MiXCR, keeping a single row per CDR3 protein. The sample shows approximately 300,000 distinct CDR3 sequences, around 15% of them seen only once. Sequencing was performed on PBMCs or a T cell subset sorted from them (not recorded which). All receptors come from a man between 18 and 35 years old who had mild COVID-19 (a few samples of this study predate the infection). Cell type and time point are not known. CDR3s include the opening cysteine and the closing phenylalanine or tryptophan. The order of the fields is J gene, D gene, V gene, CDR3 length, clone size, CDR3 protein, CDR3 DNA. D genes are given only for firm matches. Only part of the rows carry a size: once, few, many, or a class if the clone is expanded.

TRBJ1-1	-	TRBV12-3/TRBV12-4	13	-	CATHPNLNTEAFF	TGTGCCACCCATCCCAATTTGAACACTGAAGCTTTCTTT
TRBJ2-7	-	TRBV20-1	14	-	CSALYGGSSYEQYF	TGCAGTGCTCTATACGGGGGTTCCTCCTACGAGCAGTACTTC
TRBJ1-1	-	TRBV18	13	few	CASSLEQGVEAFF	TGTGCCAGCTCACTCGAACAAGGGGTTGAAGCTTTCTTT
TRBJ2-3	TRBD1	TRBV20-1	15	-	CSARAQGALTDTQYF	TGCAGTGCTAGAGCTCAGGGGGCCCTCACAGATACGCAGTATTTT
TRBJ2-5	-	TRBV4-1	15	few	CASSQGWAAQETQYF	TGCGCCAGCAGCCAAGGCTGGGCAGCCCAAGAGACCCAGTACTTC
TRBJ2-7	-	TRBV19	15	few	CASSIQGWGAHEQYF	TGTGCCAGTAGTATCCAAGGCTGGGGAGCCCACGAGCAGTACTTC
TRBJ2-2	TRBD2	TRBV5-4	14	-	CASSSSGVSGELFF	TGTGCCAGCAGTTCTAGCGGGGTATCCGGGGAGCTGTTTTTT
TRBJ2-5	-	TRBV10-3	11	few	CASRVAETQYF	TGTGCCAGCAGGGTAGCGGAGACCCAGTACTTC
TRBJ1-1	TRBD1	TRBV3-1	16	-	CASSQDGTDRNTEAFF	TGTGCCAGCAGCCAAGATGGGACAGACCGGAACACTGAAGCTTTCTTT
TRBJ2-5	-	TRBV12-3/TRBV12-4	11	many	CASRESETQYF	TGTGCCAGCCGGGAGTCAGAGACCCAGTACTTC
TRBJ1-2	TRBD1	TRBV9	13	few	CASSTGVSGGYTF	TGTGCCAGCAGTACAGGGGTCAGTGGAGGCTACACCTTC
TRBJ2-5	TRBD2	TRBV28	14	few	CASRVPGGQETQYF	TGTGCCAGCAGAGTCCCGGGGGGCCAAGAGACCCAGTACTTC
TRBJ1-5	-	TRBV7-2	17	-	CASSSRWTPNSNQPQHF	TGTGCCAGCAGCTCCCGATGGACTCCCAATAGCAATCAGCCCCAGCATTTT
TRBJ2-3	TRBD2	TRBV3-1	17	few	CASSQVLELAGLDTQYF	TGTGCCAGCAGCCAAGTGCTTGAACTAGCGGGGCTCGATACGCAGTATTTT
TRBJ2-3	TRBD2	TRBV7-2	17	few	CASSLASRGGGSDTQYF	TGTGCCAGCAGCTTAGCTTCGCGGGGGGGCGGCTCAGATACGCAGTATTTT
TRBJ1-1	-	TRBV28	15	few	CASSLGRAGGAEAFF	TGTGCCAGCTCCCTGGGCAGGGCGGGTGGCGCTGAAGCTTTCTTT
TRBJ1-1	-	TRBV20-1	13	-	CSARDGATGTAFF	TGCAGTGCTAGAGATGGGGCGACAGGAACAGCTTTCTTT